This record covers a single T cell receptor (beta chain). Method: immunoSEQ multiplex PCR; TCRdb's copy keeps in-frame clones and lacks some. The sample lists 110,000 to 150,000 clones, around 80% occurring once. The trim removed 7 bases at V and 0 bases at J, leaving 12 bases unmatched. The CDR3 extends over 17 amino acids. Germline V gene lookup returns CDR1 MNHEY and CDR2 SMNVEV (reference sequence). This record comes from a study of blood T cell repertoires in COVID-19. Participant-reported clinical history was the basis for cohort assignment. Recovery meant two consecutive negative NP/OP PCR tests, professional clearance, or resolved symptoms.

The clonotype comes from a woman aged 50 to 60 who had recovered from COVID-19. The chain links TRBV27 to TRBJ1-2; TRBD1 aligns across 9 bases. Material: PBMCs or T cells enriched from blood (not recorded which). In nucleotides, the CDR3 is TGTGCCAGCAACCCACTGGGGACAGGGCTTACTAACTATGGCTACACCTTC. Its protein is CASNPLGTGLTNYGYTF.